This T cell receptor (beta chain) was captured in a study of radiotherapy plus CTLA-4 blockade in lung cancer (dated by TCRdb to about 2018). Concerning the study at large: Objective responses occurred in more than 15% of enrolled patients, and 25% to 40% achieved disease control. Overall study outcomes, separate from this receptor: Early dynamic changes in blood T cell clones, together with increased serum interferon-beta after radiation, were reported as the strongest predictors of response. After treatment with radiotherapy and ipilimumab, TCR clones that originated in tumors expanded in peripheral blood.

Focal radiation therapy combined with CTLA-4 blockade (ipilimumab) was tested in patients with chemo-refractory metastatic non-small-cell lung cancer. Library construction relied on the immunoSEQ multiplex PCR assay. Imported from immuneACCESS, the table was reduced by TCRdb to in-frame sequences with V and J called. These copies leave out some clones; in studies compared against another copy, an unresolved V gene accounts for under half, and the cause of the remainder is not known. The sample contains around 95,000 clones, 83% of them found a single time. The ten largest make up around 0.8% of the sample. CDR1 ENHRY and CDR2 SYGVKD were looked up in the germline V gene. Measured from the cysteine to the phenylalanine, the CDR3 is 12 residues long. Just CDR3 DNA is preserved here, 36 bases in frame from base 1. With regard to this clone: Its antigen remains unidentified. An end of the junction differs from the germline gene, which may be a read error.

Recombination linked TRBV10-3 to TRBJ2-7; the junction holds 7 bases that match TRBD2. The sample here was peripheral blood, taken from a patient treated with radiotherapy plus ipilimumab. The sequence derives from a human donor with non-small cell lung cancer who had stable disease on radiotherapy plus ipilimumab. The CDR3 protein is CAISETGTTSVF. The DNA is as follows: TGTGCCATCAGTGAGACTGGGACTACTTCGGTCTTC.